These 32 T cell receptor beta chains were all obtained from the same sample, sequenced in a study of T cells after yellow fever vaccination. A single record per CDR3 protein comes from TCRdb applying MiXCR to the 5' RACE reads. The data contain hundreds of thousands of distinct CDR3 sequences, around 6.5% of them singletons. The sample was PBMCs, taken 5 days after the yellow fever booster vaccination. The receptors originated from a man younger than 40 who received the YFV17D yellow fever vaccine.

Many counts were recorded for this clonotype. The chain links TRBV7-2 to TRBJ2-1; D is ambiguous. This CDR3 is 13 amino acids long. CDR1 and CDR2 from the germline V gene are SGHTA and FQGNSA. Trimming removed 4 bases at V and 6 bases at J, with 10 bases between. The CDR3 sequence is CASSSYSPNEQFF. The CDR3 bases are TGTGCCAGCAGCTCATATAGCCCCAATGAGCAGTTCTTC.

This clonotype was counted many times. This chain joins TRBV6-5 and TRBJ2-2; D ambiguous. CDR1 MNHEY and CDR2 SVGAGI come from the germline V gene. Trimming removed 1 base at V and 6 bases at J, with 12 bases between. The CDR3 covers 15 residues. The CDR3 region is CASSYFPQLPGELFF. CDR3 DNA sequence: TGTGCCAGCAGTTACTTCCCACAACTCCCCGGGGAGCTGTTTTTT.

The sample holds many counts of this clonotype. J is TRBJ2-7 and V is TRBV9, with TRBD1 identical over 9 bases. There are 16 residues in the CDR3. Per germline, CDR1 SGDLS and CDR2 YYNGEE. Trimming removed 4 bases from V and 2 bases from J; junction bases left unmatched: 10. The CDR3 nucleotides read TGTGCCAGCAGCCCGACCGGGACAGGGCGCCCCTACGAGCAGTACTTC. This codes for CASSPTGTGRPYEQYF.

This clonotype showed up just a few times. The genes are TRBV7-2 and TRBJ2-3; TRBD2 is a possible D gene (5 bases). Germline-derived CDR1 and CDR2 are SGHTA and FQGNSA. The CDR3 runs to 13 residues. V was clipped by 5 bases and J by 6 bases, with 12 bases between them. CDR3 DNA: TGTGCCAGCAGCACCCGACTAATTGATACGCAGTATTTT. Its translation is CASSTRLIDTQYF.

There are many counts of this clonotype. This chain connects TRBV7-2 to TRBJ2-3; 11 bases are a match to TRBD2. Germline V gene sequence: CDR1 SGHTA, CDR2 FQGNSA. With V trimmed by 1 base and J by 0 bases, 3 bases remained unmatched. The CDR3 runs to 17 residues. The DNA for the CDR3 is TGTGCCAGCAGCTTAGTTAGCGGGAGGGTTAGCACAGATACGCAGTATTTT. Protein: CASSLVSGRVSTDTQYF. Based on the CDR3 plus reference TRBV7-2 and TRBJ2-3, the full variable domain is GAGVSQSPSNKVTEKGKDVELRCDPISGHTALYWYRQSLGQGLEFLIYFQGNSAPDKSGLPSDRFSAERTGGSVSTLTIQRTQQEDSAVYLCASSLVSGRVSTDTQYFGPGTRLTVL.

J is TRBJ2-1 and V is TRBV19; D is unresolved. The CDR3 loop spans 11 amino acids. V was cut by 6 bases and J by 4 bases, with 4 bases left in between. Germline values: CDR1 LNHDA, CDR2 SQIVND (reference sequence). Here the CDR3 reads CASRRYNEQFF. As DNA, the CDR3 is TGTGCCAGTAGGAGGTACAATGAGCAGTTCTTC.

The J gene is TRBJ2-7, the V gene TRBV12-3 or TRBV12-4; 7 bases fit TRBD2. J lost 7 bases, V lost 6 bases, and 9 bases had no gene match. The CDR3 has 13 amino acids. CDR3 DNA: TGTGCCAGCAGCAATGGGGACTATTCGGAGCAGTACTTC. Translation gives CASSNGDYSEQYF.

CDR3 loop: CASRSLPGPGNYGYTF. The CDR3 DNA follows: TGTGCCAGTAGGTCCCTTCCAGGGCCGGGGAACTATGGCTACACCTTC. This chain connects TRBV19 to TRBJ1-2, with a possible D match to TRBD1 (5 bases). CDR1 is LNHDA and CDR2 is SQIVND in the germline V gene (reference sequence). CDR3 length: 16 amino acids. Trimming removed 6 bases from V and 2 bases from J, with 19 bases in between. The full variable domain, completed using reference TRBV19 and TRBJ1-2, is DGGITQSPKYLFRKEGQNVTLSCEQNLNHDAMYWYRQDPGQGLRLIYYSQIVNDFQKGDIAEGYSVSREKKESFPLTVTSAQKNPTAFYLCASRSLPGPGNYGYTFGSGTRLTVV.

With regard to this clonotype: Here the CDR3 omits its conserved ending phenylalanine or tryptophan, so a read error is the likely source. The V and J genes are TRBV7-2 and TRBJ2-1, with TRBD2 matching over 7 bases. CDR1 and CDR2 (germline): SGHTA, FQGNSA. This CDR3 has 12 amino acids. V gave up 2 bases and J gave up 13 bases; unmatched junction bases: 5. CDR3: CASSLPQTSQFY. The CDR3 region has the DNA TGTGCCAGCAGCTTACCCCAGACTAGCCAGTTCTAC.

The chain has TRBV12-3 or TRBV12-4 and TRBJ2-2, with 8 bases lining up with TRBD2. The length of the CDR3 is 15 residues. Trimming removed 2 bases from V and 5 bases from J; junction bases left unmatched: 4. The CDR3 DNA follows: TGTGCCAGCAGTTTATTTAGCGGGGTTACCGGGGAGCTGTTTTTT. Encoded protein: CASSLFSGVTGELFF.

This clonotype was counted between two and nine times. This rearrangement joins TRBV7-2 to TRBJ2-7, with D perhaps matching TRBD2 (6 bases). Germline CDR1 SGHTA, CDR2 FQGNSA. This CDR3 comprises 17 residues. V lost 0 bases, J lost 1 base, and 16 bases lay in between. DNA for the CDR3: TGTGCCAGCAGCTTAGCCTCAGCGGGCATATCATCCTACGAGCAGTACTTC. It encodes CASSLASAGISSYEQYF.

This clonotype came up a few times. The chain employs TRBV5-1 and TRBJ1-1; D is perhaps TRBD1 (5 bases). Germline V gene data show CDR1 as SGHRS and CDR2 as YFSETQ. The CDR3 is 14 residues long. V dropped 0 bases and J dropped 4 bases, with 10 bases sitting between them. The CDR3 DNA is TGCGCCAGCAGCTTGGAGGGGAGGAGCACTGAAGCTTTCTTT. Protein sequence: CASSLEGRSTEAFF. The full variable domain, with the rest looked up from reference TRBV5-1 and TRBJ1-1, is KAGVTQTPRYLIKTRGQQVTLSCSPISGHRSVSWYQQTPGQGLQFLFEYFSETQRNKGNFPGRFSGRQFSNSRSEMNVSTLELGDSALYLCASSLEGRSTEAFFGQGTRLTVV.

Here the CDR3 reads CSASIRDASSNYGYTF. The CDR3 DNA is TGCAGTGCTAGTATCCGGGACGCCTCTTCTAACTATGGCTACACCTTC. J is TRBJ1-2 and V is TRBV20-1; TRBD1 might be the D (5 bases). The CDR3 contains 16 residues. Germline assignment: CDR1 DFQATT and CDR2 SNEGSKA (reference sequence). Deletions cut 3 bases from V and 0 bases from J, with 17 bases between.

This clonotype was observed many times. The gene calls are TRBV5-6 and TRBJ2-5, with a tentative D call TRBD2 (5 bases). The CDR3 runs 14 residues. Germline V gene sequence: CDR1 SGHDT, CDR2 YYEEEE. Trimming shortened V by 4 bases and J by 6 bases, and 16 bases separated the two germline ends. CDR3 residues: CASSQEIREKTQYF. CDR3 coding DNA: TGTGCCAGCAGCCAAGAGATTCGGGAAAAGACCCAGTACTTC.

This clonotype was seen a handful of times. CDR3 bases: TGCAGTGCCAGCGGGCTAGCGGGAGCTAAGTACTTC. This translates into CSASGLAGAKYF. The chain combines TRBV20-1 with TRBJ2-4; 10 positions agree with TRBD2. Germline-derived CDR1 and CDR2 are DFQATT and SNEGSKA (reference sequence). Trimming at V came to 6 bases and at J to 14 bases, leaving 10 bases not matched to a gene. The CDR3 runs 12 residues.

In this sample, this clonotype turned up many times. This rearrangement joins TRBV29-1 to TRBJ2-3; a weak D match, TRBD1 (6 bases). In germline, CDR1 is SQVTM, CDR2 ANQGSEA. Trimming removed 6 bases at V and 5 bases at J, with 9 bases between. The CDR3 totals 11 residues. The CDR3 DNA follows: TGCAGCGTAACAGGGTTAGATACGCAGTATTTT. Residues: CSVTGLDTQYF.

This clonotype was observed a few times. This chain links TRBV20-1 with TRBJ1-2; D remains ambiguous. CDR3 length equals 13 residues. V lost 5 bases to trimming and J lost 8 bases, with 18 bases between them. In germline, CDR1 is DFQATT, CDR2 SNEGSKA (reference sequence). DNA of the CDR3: TGCAGTGCTTCAGTTGGTTCGGCTAGAGGCTACACCTTC. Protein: CSASVGSARGYTF.

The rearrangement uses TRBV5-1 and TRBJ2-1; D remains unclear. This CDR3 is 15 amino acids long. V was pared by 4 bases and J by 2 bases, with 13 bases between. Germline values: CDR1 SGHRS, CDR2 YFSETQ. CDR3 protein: CASSPLMTAYNEQFF. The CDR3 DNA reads TGCGCCAGCAGCCCATTAATGACCGCCTACAATGAGCAGTTCTTC. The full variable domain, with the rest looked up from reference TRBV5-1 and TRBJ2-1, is KAGVTQTPRYLIKTRGQQVTLSCSPISGHRSVSWYQQTPGQGLQFLFEYFSETQRNKGNFPGRFSGRQFSNSRSEMNVSTLELGDSALYLCASSPLMTAYNEQFFGPGTRLTVL.

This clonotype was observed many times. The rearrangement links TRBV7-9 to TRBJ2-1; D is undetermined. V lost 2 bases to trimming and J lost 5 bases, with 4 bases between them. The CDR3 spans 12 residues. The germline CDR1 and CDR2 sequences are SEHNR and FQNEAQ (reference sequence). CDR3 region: CASSLRDNEQFF. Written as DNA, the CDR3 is TGTGCCAGCAGCTTACGAGACAATGAGCAGTTCTTC.

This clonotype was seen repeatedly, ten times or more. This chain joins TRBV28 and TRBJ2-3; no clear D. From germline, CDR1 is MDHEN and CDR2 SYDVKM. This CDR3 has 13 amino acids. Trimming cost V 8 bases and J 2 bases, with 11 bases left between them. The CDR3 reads CASGVGFTDTQYF. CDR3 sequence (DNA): TGTGCCAGCGGAGTAGGGTTCACAGATACGCAGTATTTT.

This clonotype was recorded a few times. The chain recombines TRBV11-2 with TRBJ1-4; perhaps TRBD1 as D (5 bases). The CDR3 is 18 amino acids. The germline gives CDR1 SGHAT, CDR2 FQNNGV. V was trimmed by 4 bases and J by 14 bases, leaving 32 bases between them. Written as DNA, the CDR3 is TGTGCCAGCAGCTCCCAAATACTCCGGGGAAAGAGGACAAGGCGGCTGTTTTTT. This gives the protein CASSSQILRGKRTRRLFF.

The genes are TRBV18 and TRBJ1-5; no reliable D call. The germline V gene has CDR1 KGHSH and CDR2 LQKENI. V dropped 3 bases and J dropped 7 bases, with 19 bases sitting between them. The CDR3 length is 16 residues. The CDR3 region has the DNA TGTGCCAGCTCACCGTCTCGGGGAGGGCTAAAGCAGCCCCAGCATTTT. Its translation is CASSPSRGGLKQPQHF.

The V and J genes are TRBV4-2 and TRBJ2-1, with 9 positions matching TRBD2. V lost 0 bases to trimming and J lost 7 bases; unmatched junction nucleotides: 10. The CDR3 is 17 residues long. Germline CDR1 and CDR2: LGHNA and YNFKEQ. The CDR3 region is CASSQEGFAGGLNEQFF. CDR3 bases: TGTGCCAGCAGCCAAGAAGGGTTCGCGGGAGGGTTAAATGAGCAGTTCTTC.

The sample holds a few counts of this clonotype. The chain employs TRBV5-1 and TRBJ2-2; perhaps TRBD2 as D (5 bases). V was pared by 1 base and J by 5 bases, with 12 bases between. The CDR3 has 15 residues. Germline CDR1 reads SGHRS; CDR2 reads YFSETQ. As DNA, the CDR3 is TGCGCCAGCAGCTTGCCCAGGTCGGGAACCGGGGAGCTGTTTTTT. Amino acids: CASSLPRSGTGELFF.

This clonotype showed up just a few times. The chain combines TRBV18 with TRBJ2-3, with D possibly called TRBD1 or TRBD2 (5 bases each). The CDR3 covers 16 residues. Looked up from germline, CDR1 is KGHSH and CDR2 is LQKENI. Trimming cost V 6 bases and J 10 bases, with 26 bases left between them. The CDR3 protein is CASSARFRDQTRSQYF. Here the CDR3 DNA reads TGTGCCAGCTCCGCAAGGTTTCGGGACCAGACCCGGTCGCAGTATTTT.

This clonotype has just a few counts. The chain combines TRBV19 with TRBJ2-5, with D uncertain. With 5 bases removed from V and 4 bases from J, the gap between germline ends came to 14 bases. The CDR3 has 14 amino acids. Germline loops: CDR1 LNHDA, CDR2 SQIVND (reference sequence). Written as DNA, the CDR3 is TGTGCCAGTAGTTCTACTTGGGGTGGAGAGACCCAGTACTTC. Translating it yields CASSSTWGGETQYF.

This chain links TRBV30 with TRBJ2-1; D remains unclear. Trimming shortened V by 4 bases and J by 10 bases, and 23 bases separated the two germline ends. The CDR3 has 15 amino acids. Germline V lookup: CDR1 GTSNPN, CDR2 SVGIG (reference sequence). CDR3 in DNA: TGTGCCTGGATTCTCGACGCTCCTGCCAGGTTGGAGCAGTTCTTC. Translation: CAWILDAPARLEQFF. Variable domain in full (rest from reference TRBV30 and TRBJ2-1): SQTIHQWPATLVQPVGSPLSLECTVEGTSNPNLYWYRQAAGRGLQLLFYSVGIGQISSEVPQNLSASRPQDRQFILSSKKLLLSDSGFYLCAWILDAPARLEQFFGPGTRLTVL.

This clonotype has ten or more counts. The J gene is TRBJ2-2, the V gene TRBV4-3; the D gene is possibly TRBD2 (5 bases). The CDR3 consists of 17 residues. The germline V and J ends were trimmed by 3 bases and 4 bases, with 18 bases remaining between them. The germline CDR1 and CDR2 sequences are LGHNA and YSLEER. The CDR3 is CASSHYWASSGTGELFF. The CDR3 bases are TGCGCCAGCAGCCACTATTGGGCTAGCAGTGGCACCGGGGAGCTGTTTTTT.

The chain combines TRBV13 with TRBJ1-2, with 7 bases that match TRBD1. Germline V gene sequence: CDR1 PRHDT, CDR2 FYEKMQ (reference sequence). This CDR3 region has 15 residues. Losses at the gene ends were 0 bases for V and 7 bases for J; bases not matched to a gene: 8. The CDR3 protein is CASSLGTGASSGYTF. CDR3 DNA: TGTGCCAGCAGCTTAGGCACAGGGGCCTCCTCTGGCTACACCTTC.

Here the CDR3 DNA reads TGCAGTGCTGGGGACCCAGGGAAGGCCCTCGTTACGCAGTATTTT. This encodes CSAGDPGKALVTQYF. The gene calls are TRBV20-1 and TRBJ2-3, with D tentatively TRBD1 or TRBD2 (5 bases each). The CDR3 has 15 residues. Trimming took off 5 bases at V and 8 bases at J, with 23 bases between the two ends. From germline, CDR1 is DFQATT and CDR2 SNEGSKA (reference sequence).

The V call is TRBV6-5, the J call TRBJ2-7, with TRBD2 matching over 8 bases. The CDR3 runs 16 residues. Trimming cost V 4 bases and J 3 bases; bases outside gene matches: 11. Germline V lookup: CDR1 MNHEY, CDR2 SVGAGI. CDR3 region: CASSSSGTRRIYEQYF. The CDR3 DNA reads TGTGCCAGCAGTTCCTCCGGGACTAGGAGGATCTACGAGCAGTACTTC.

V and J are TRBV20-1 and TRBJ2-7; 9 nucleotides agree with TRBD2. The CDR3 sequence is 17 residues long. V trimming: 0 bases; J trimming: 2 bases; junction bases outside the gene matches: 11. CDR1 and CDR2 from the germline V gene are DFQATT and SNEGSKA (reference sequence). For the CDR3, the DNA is TGCAGTGCTAGAGATTCATTAGGGACTAGCTATCCCTACGAGCAGTACTTC. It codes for CSARDSLGTSYPYEQYF.